Below are 18 T cell receptor beta chains sequenced from a single sample in a study of blood T cells in healthy people across ages. PCR was performed a second time for about 7 to 11 cycles using a sample-barcoded 5' primer and a J-beta primer mix. TCRdb used MiXCR to reprocess the 5' RACE reads, holding one entry per CDR3 protein. The sample holds around 1,800,000 distinct CDR3 sequences; 35% to 50% are singletons and the top ten take roughly 24%. Sequenced: blood. The receptors here all came from a human donor in good health.

CDR3 residues: CASSLNLKNIQYF. The CDR3, as DNA: TGTGCCAGCAGCTTAAACCTCAAAAACATTCAGTACTTC. V gene TRBV11-2 combines with J gene TRBJ2-4, with D unresolved. Trimming pared 2 bases from V and 3 bases from J, leaving 5 bases between. The CDR3 loop spans 13 amino acids. Germline lookup yields CDR1 SGHAT and CDR2 FQNNGV.

This chain connects TRBV20-1 to TRBJ2-5; 10 bases are shared with TRBD1. The germline CDR1 and CDR2 sequences are DFQATT and SNEGSKA (reference sequence). The CDR3 covers 16 residues. Germline trimming cut 3 bases from V and 5 bases from J; bases unmatched to any gene: 12. CDR3 residues: CSARGFRQGARETQYF. CDR3 sequence (DNA): TGCAGTGCTAGGGGTTTTCGACAGGGGGCTAGGGAGACCCAGTACTTC.

For the CDR3, the DNA is TGCAGCGGGAGCGGGGCCTACAATGAGCAGTTCTTC. The encoded protein is CSGSGAYNEQFF. This chain uses TRBV20-1 with TRBJ2-1, with 7 bases lining up with TRBD2. This CDR3 spans 12 amino acids. CDR1 is DFQATT, CDR2 SNEGSKA, per germline (reference sequence).

In its sample, this clonotype was seen many times. J is TRBJ1-2 and V is TRBV7-2; D unclear. CDR3 length: 16 amino acids. Trimming shortened V by 2 bases and J by 0 bases, and 13 bases separated the two germline ends. Germline CDR1 SGHTA, CDR2 FQGNSA. CDR3 protein: CASSLSFGTANYGYTF. The DNA for the CDR3 is TGTGCCAGCAGCTTATCGTTTGGAACTGCTAACTATGGCTACACCTTC.

The chain has TRBV12-3 or TRBV12-4 and TRBJ2-3; TRBD2 might be the D (6 bases). Trimming shortened V by 1 base and J by 4 bases, and 9 bases separated the two germline ends. This CDR3 region has 14 residues. CDR3 in amino acids: CASSLDRRADTQYF. CDR3 DNA: TGTGCCAGCAGTTTAGACAGGAGGGCAGATACGCAGTATTTT.

This chain joins TRBV12-3 or TRBV12-4 and TRBJ2-1; 9 bases are shared with TRBD2. Unmatched junction bases numbered 9, after V lost 2 bases and J lost 4 bases. The CDR3 has 17 amino acids. The CDR3 bases are TGTGCCAGCAGTTTAACAGCGGGGGGCCCTAATTACAATGAGCAGTTCTTC. It specifies CASSLTAGGPNYNEQFF.

This clonotype was detected many times. J is TRBJ2-5 and V is TRBV4-1; a possible D gene is TRBD2 (6 bases). Trimming took off 4 bases at V and 11 bases at J, with 20 bases between the two ends. The CDR3 extends over 14 amino acids. Germline lookup yields CDR1 MGHRA and CDR2 YSYEKL. The CDR3 sequence is CASSPDPTPGEQYF. CDR3 in DNA: TGCGCCAGCAGCCCAGACCCCACCCCGGGGGAGCAGTACTTC.

This chain links TRBV12-3 or TRBV12-4 with TRBJ1-2, with a tentative D call TRBD1 (5 bases). Trimming took 7 bases from V and 2 from J, leaving 14 bases between them. The CDR3 is 14 residues long. In nucleotides, the CDR3 is TGTGCCAGCACCCCGGGACTGGCGAACTATGGCTACACCTTC. Translation gives CASTPGLANYGYTF.

The chain uses TRBV5-1 and TRBJ1-1; D ambiguous. Germline V CDR1 and CDR2: SGHRS, YFSETQ. The V end lost 5 bases, the J end lost 0 bases, and 8 bases lay between the germline ends. This CDR3 has 13 residues. The CDR3 is CASRERLNTEAFF. CDR3 DNA: TGCGCCAGCAGAGAAAGGTTGAACACTGAAGCTTTCTTT.

V is TRBV28 and J is TRBJ2-4; D could derive from TRBD1 or TRBD2 (5 bases each). The DNA end favors TRBJ2-7, so the J call may be wrong. The CDR3 runs to 13 residues. Germline CDR1 is MDHEN and CDR2 is SYDVKM. The CDR3 DNA reads TGTGCCAGCGGGGCAGGGAGTCTGAACGAGCAGTACTTC. Protein: CASGAGSLNEQYF.

V usage is TRBV2 and J usage is TRBJ2-3; maybe TRBD1 (5 bases). Between the trimmed V and J ends, which lost 4 bases and 1 base, there was a span of 12 bases. This CDR3 region has 15 residues. Germline V gene sequence: CDR1 SNHLY, CDR2 FYNNEI. CDR3 coding DNA: TGTGCCAGCAGTGTGCAGGGCAGGGGCACAGATACGCAGTATTTT. Amino acid sequence: CASSVQGRGTDTQYF.

This chain joins TRBV2 and TRBJ2-1; TRBD1 aligns across 10 bases. Per germline, CDR1 SNHLY and CDR2 FYNNEI. The CDR3 covers 16 residues. V lost 4 bases to trimming and J lost 3 bases; unmatched junction nucleotides: 6. CDR3 sequence: CASSGHRDRGYNEQFF. The CDR3 region has the DNA TGTGCCAGCAGTGGTCACCGGGACAGGGGCTACAATGAGCAGTTCTTC.

The V call is TRBV7-3, the J call TRBJ2-3; 7 nucleotides match TRBD1. Germline V gene lookup returns CDR1 SGHTA and CDR2 FQGTGA. This CDR3 is built from 15 residues. Trimming cost V 3 bases and J 3 bases; bases outside gene matches: 6. The CDR3 region is CASSLSTGVTDTQYF. CDR3 sequence (DNA): TGTGCCAGCAGCTTGAGCACAGGGGTGACAGATACGCAGTATTTT. The variable domain in full, with the rest retrieved from reference TRBV7-3 and TRBJ2-3, is GAGVSQTPSNKVTEKGKYVELRCDPISGHTALYWYRQSLGQGPEFLIYFQGTGAADDSGLPNDRFFAVRPEGSVSTLKIQRTERGDSAVYLCASSLSTGVTDTQYFGPGTRLTVL.

Details on this clonotype: Germline is not matched at one junction end, which may reflect a read error. The chain couples TRBV7-6 to TRBJ1-5; a possible D gene is TRBD1 (6 bases). The germline CDR1 and CDR2 sequences are SGHVS and FNYEAQ. The CDR3 contains 17 residues. In DNA, the CDR3 is TGTGCCAGCAGCGTTACGGGACATCTTCTTAGCGATCAGCCCCAGCATTTT. Translated: CASSVTGHLLSDQPQHF. The full variable domain, its missing parts supplied by reference TRBV7-6 and TRBJ1-5, is GAGVSQSPRYKVTKRGQDVALRCDPISGHVSLYWYRQALGQGPEFLTYFNYEAQQDKSGLPNDRFSAERPEGSISTLTIQRTEQRDSAMYRCASSVTGHLLSDQPQHFGDGTRLSIL.

This chain uses TRBV20-1 with TRBJ2-1; a weak D match, TRBD1 (6 bases). Trimming left V 5 bases short and J 4 bases short, with 15 bases between. Germline-derived CDR1 and CDR2 are DFQATT and SNEGSKA (reference sequence). The CDR3 consists of 14 residues. This chain's CDR3 is CSALQGTNYNEQFF. CDR3 sequence (DNA): TGCAGTGCTCTACAGGGTACGAATTACAATGAGCAGTTCTTC.

This clonotype came up a few times. V and J are TRBV7-9 and TRBJ2-1; 7 bases map to TRBD1. The V gene's germline CDR1 is SEHNR and CDR2 FQNEAQ (reference sequence). This CDR3 is built from 15 residues. The trim removed 5 bases at V and 4 bases at J, leaving 8 bases unmatched. The chain's CDR3 is CASSPRGTEYNEQFF. CDR3 in DNA: TGTGCCAGCAGCCCGAGAGGGACAGAGTACAATGAGCAGTTCTTC.

This clonotype was seen repeatedly, ten times or more. This sequence joins TRBV5-5 and TRBJ1-2; 7 bases match TRBD1. Germline CDR1 is SGHKS and CDR2 is YYEKEE (reference sequence). This CDR3 spans 14 amino acids. Germline trimming cut 4 bases from V and 6 bases from J; bases unmatched to any gene: 9. CDR3 protein: CASSPRTGGDGYTF. CDR3 DNA sequence: TGTGCCAGCAGCCCCCGGACAGGAGGAGATGGCTACACCTTC.

This clonotype was counted a few times. The chain combines TRBV7-2 with TRBJ2-3; tentative D call: TRBD2 (5 bases). CDR3 length: 15 amino acids. Germline-derived CDR1 and CDR2 are SGHTA and FQGNSA. V was clipped by 1 base and J by 1 base, with 9 bases between them. The CDR3 reads CASSLVGVGTDTQYF. CDR3 in DNA: TGTGCCAGCAGCTTAGTCGGGGTGGGCACAGATACGCAGTATTTT.